This TCR beta chain was recovered during a study of blood T cell repertoires in COVID-19. Study context: Samples taken during acute and convalescent COVID-19 were collected in the United States, Italy and Spain. PBMCs, B-cell-depleted T cells, or T cells provided the cDNA or gDNA that made up the material.

Profiled with immunoSEQ multiplex PCR; TCRdb holds only in-frame clones, not every one. The profile covers about 180,000 clones, with about 89% appearing a single time and about 2.1% taken by the ten largest. V dropped 1 base and J dropped 5 bases, with 16 bases sitting between them. The CDR3 has 16 amino acids. Per the germline V gene, CDR1 is MNHEY and CDR2 is SVGAGI. The source of this sequence is a man aged 18 to 35 who had recovered from COVID-19. The sequencing input was peripheral blood. The chain combines TRBV6-5 with TRBJ2-3; D possibly corresponds to TRBD2 (5 bases). The CDR3 region has the DNA TGTGCCAGCAGTTACTTATGGACTGGACTCAGAGATACGCAGTATTTT. Encoded protein: CASSYLWTGLRDTQYF.